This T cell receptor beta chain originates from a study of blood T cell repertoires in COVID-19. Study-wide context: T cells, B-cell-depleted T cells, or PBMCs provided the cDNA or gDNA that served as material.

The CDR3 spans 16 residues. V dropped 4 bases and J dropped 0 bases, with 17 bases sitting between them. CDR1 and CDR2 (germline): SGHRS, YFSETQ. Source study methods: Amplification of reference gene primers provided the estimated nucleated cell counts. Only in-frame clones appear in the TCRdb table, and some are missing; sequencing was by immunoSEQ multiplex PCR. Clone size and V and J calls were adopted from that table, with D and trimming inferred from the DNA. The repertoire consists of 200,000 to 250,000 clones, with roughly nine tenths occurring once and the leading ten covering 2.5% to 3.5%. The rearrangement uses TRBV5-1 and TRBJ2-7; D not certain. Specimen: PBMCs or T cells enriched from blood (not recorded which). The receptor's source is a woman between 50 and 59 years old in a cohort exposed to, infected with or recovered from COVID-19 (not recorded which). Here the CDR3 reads CASSASIEVSSYEQYF. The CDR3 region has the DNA TGCGCCAGCAGCGCCTCGATAGAAGTAAGCTCCTACGAGCAGTACTTC.